Included here is one T cell receptor beta chain sequence, with context. Only in-frame clones appear in the TCRdb table, and some are missing; sequencing was by immunoSEQ multiplex PCR. The sample yields about 82,000 clones, roughly 90% seen once. V lost 4 bases and J 3 bases, leaving 16 bases between the germline ends. Germline values: CDR1 KGHSH, CDR2 LQKENI. This CDR3 is built from 15 residues. These data are taken from a study of PD-L1 blockade in urothelial cancer. The TCR sequence derives from a man in his 60s with urothelial cancer. This material consisted of PBMCs, taken around atezolizumab (anti-PD-L1) treatment. The V and J genes are TRBV18 and TRBJ2-7, with a tentative D call TRBD1 (6 bases). The CDR3 here is CASSQDRGYNYEQYF. The CDR3 DNA is TGTGCCAGCTCACAGGACAGAGGGTATAACTACGAGCAGTACTTC.